The rows below give T cell receptor beta chains drawn from one sample of a study of preoperative IRX-2 immunotherapy in early breast cancer. Sequencing was performed with immunoSEQ multiplex PCR; in TCRdb, only in-frame clones are kept and a portion is missing. The profile shows more than 2,500 clones, approximately 76% of them singletons. The material was tumor tissue, obtained before IRX-2 immunotherapy. Receptor source: a human donor with breast cancer. Each CDR3 is given with its conserved first and last residue. The order of the fields is D gene, clone size, J gene, V gene, CDR3 protein, CDR3 DNA. The D gene is left open where the match is weak. Not all rows give a size; the values are once, few, many and, for expanded clones, a class.

D gene: TRBD2; clone size: NA; J gene: TRBJ2-3; V gene: TRBV19; CDR3 protein: CASSILAGAITDTQYF; CDR3 DNA: TGTGCCAGTAGTATACTAGCGGGAGCCATTACAGATACGCAGTATTTT
D gene: TRBD1; clone size: few; J gene: TRBJ2-2; V gene: TRBV19; CDR3 protein: CASKGQGWSGELFF; CDR3 DNA: TGTGCCAGTAAGGGACAGGGGTGGTCCGGGGAGCTGTTTTTT
D gene: NA; clone size: few; J gene: TRBJ2-1; V gene: TRBV12-2; CDR3 protein: CASRRLWGYNEQFF; CDR3 DNA: TGTGCAAGTCGCAGACTCTGGGGCTACAATGAGCAGTTCTTC
D gene: TRBD1; clone size: NA; J gene: TRBJ2-2; V gene: TRBV19; CDR3 protein: CASSIGRQGPLGELFF; CDR3 DNA: TGTGCCAGTAGTATAGGGAGACAGGGGCCCTTAGGGGAGCTGTTTTTT
D gene: NA; clone size: NA; J gene: TRBJ2-1; V gene: TRBV5-1; CDR3 protein: CASSLTVGTGKISGYNEQFF; CDR3 DNA: TGCGCCAGCAGCTTAACGGTCGGTACAGGGAAAATTTCGGGGTACAATGAGCAGTTCTTC
D gene: NA; clone size: NA; J gene: TRBJ2-3; V gene: TRBV11-3; CDR3 protein: CASSPPGQTDTQYF; CDR3 DNA: TGTGCCAGCAGCCCCCCGGGACAAACAGATACGCAGTATTTT
D gene: TRBD2; clone size: NA; J gene: TRBJ2-7; V gene: TRBV29-1; CDR3 protein: CSVHSGIRDEQYF; CDR3 DNA: TGCAGCGTCCATAGCGGGATAAGGGACGAGCAGTACTTC
D gene: TRBD1; clone size: NA; J gene: TRBJ1-1; V gene: TRBV11-3; CDR3 protein: CASRWTGRLLLEFMNTEAFF; CDR3 DNA: TGTGCCAGCAGATGGACAGGGAGACTTTTACTTGAGTTTATGAACACTGAAGCTTTCTTT
D gene: NA; clone size: once; J gene: TRBJ1-2; V gene: TRBV6-8; CDR3 protein: CASSPASFYGYTF; CDR3 DNA: TGTGCCAGCAGTCCCGCCTCTTTCTATGGCTACACCTTC
D gene: TRBD1; clone size: NA; J gene: TRBJ2-2; V gene: TRBV30; CDR3 protein: CAWDVGTGLGTGELFF; CDR3 DNA: TGTGCCTGGGACGTCGGGACAGGGTTAGGCACCGGGGAGCTGTTTTTT
D gene: NA; clone size: NA; J gene: TRBJ2-7; V gene: TRBV19; CDR3 protein: CASSIGYEQYF; CDR3 DNA: TGTGCCAGTAGTATAGGCTACGAGCAGTACTTC
D gene: NA; clone size: NA; J gene: TRBJ1-1; V gene: TRBV5-1; CDR3 protein: CASSLGQDNTEAFF; CDR3 DNA: TGCGCCAGCAGCTTGGGACAGGACAACACTGAAGCTTTCTTT
D gene: TRBD2; clone size: NA; J gene: TRBJ2-7; V gene: TRBV6-8; CDR3 protein: CASIREGPYEQYF; CDR3 DNA: TGTGCCAGCATTAGGGAGGGACCCTACGAGCAGTACTTC
D gene: TRBD1; clone size: NA; J gene: TRBJ1-1; V gene: TRBV6-8; CDR3 protein: CASRQGALNTEAFF; CDR3 DNA: TGTGCCAGCAGACAGGGGGCGCTGAACACTGAAGCTTTCTTT
D gene: TRBD1; clone size: NA; J gene: TRBJ2-5; V gene: TRBV6-8; CDR3 protein: CASSYHRGLVETQYF; CDR3 DNA: TGTGCCAGCAGTTACCACAGGGGGCTGGTCGAGACCCAGTACTTC
D gene: TRBD1; clone size: NA; J gene: TRBJ1-1; V gene: TRBV6-8; CDR3 protein: CASSADRGTEAFF; CDR3 DNA: TGTGCCAGCAGTGCGGACAGGGGCACTGAAGCTTTCTTT
D gene: NA; clone size: NA; J gene: TRBJ2-7; V gene: TRBV6-8; CDR3 protein: CASIPAPMGPSYEQYF; CDR3 DNA: TGTGCCAGCATCCCGGCCCCTATGGGGCCTTCCTACGAGCAGTACTTC